The TCR beta chain described here comes from a study of CD8+ T cells in alopecia areata. Study-level findings and limits: Sharing of TCRs across patients appeared less clear than in mice, possibly for HLA-related reasons.

RNA extraction and reverse transcription yielded cDNA as sequencing template. TCRdb's table, derived via immunoSEQ multiplex PCR, lists solely in-frame clones and lacks some. Of about 160,000 clones detected, around three fifths appear once; the ten largest clones hold approximately 0.91%. Treatment in this sample: oral pan-JAK inhibitor, 5-10 mg twice daily. The V gene lost 5 bases and the J gene lost 0 bases, with 12 bases spanning the gap. Germline-derived CDR1 and CDR2 are SGHRS and YFSETQ. This CDR3 is built from 15 residues. Worth noting for this clone: The antigen remains unidentified.

The chain joins TRBV5-1 to TRBJ1-5; possible D gene TRBD1, 6 bases. The material sequenced was CD4+ T cells sorted from blood, taken at week 4, from a patient treated with tofacitinib. This receptor was obtained from a human donor with alopecia areata. Here the CDR3 DNA reads TGCGCCAGCAGACCAACAGGGAATAGCAATCAGCCCCAGCATTTT. Translation gives CASRPTGNSNQPQHF.